This T cell receptor beta chain is drawn from a study of cytomegalovirus exposure and HLA in healthy donors. Points from the study as a whole: A list of roughly 180 TCR beta chains associated with cytomegalovirus was given. The TCR clusters that emerged in the first cohort tended, a later analysis found, to co-occur in the roughly 120 validation repertoires. In vitro testing confirmed a few CMV-associated chains as specific for CMV antigens. While the bulk of TCR sequences proved rare, some public TCRs turned up in many donors.

The CDR3 runs 15 residues. Trimming cost V 2 bases and J 4 bases, with 12 bases left between them. Germline CDR1 is SGHTA and CDR2 is FQGNSA. The table came from immunoSEQ multiplex PCR; TCRdb's copy has only in-frame clones and leaves some out. The sample shows over 110,000 clones, around 85% of them seen only once. Comment on this clone: Its antigen is unknown.

The rearrangement uses TRBV7-2 and TRBJ1-5, with D hard to call. The sequenced sample consisted of PBMCs. The receptor was isolated from a man aged 18 to 35 in good health and CMV-seronegative. The CDR3 region has the DNA TGTGCCAGCAGCTTAAACAGTCGAGCAAATCAGCCCCAGCATTTT. It is translated as CASSLNSRANQPQHF.